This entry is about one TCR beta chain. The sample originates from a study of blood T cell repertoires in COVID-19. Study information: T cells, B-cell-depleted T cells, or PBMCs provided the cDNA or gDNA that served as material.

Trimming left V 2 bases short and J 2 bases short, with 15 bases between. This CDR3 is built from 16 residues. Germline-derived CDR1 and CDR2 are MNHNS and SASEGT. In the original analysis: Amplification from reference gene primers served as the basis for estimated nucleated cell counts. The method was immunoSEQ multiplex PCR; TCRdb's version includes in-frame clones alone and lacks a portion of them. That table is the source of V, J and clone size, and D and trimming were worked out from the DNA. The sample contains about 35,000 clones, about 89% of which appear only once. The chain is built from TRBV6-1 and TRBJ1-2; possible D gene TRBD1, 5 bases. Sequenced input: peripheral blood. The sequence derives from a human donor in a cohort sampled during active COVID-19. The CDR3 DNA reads TGTGCCAGCAGTGAACAATGGGCAGGGTTAAACTATGGCTACACCTTC. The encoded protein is CASSEQWAGLNYGYTF.